Included here is one T cell receptor beta chain sequence, with context. The antigen is undetermined. Trimming removed 2 bases from V and 4 bases from J, with 14 bases in between. Per germline, CDR1 MNHEY and CDR2 SVGAGI. The CDR3 sequence is 15 residues long. This record comes from a study of molecular identifiers for immune sequencing clone quantification. Overall study results and limits: In cases of identical TCR molecules sharing a barcode, highly expanded clone sizes could be underestimated. Spiked Jurkat TCR RNA equivalent to one cell was reportedly detectable in roughly 1 million naive cells.

Based on a CD8+CD4-CCR7+CD45RA+ profile, naive CD8 T cells were sorted. Methods described previously were used for bulk TCR libraries, and listed TCR primers were applied. TCRdb processed the PCR reads anew with MiXCR; each CDR3 protein has one entry. This table has about 510,000 distinct CDR3 sequences, roughly 25% appearing once. This sequence joins TRBV6-5 and TRBJ1-2; weak D call: TRBD1 (6 bases). This TCR was sampled from a human donor in good health. Some libraries in this study had Jurkat cell RNA spiked in. Sequencing was carried out using naive CD8+ T cells from blood, with Jurkat cell RNA spiked in. The sample's subset: FACS-sorted CD8+CD4-CCR7+CD45RA+ naive T cells. CDR3 residues: CASSYGRQAGYGYTF. The DNA for the CDR3 is TGTGCCAGCAGTTACGGGCGACAGGCCGGCTATGGCTACACCTTC.